This is a list of T cell receptor beta chains from one sample in a study of shared clonotypes between healthy human individuals. Only in-frame clones appear in the TCRdb table, and some are missing; sequencing was by immunoSEQ multiplex PCR. Counted here are 950,000 to 1,300,000 clones, 65% to 80% occurring once; the ten biggest clones make up 1.2% to 1.5%. The sequencing sample was made of memory CD4+ T cells sorted from blood. These receptors came from a man in his late teens or twenties in good health. Both conserved end residues are part of each CDR3. D genes are given only for firm matches. Not every row has a clone size; where given, it reads once, few, many or a size class.

12	-	TRBV27	-	TRBJ1-6	CASSYRHSPLHF	TGTGCCAGCAGTTACAGGCATTCACCCCTCCACTTT
16	TRBD1	TRBV9	-	TRBJ2-5	CASSAGRDRVQETQYF	TGTGCCAGCAGCGCGGGCCGGGACAGGGTCCAAGAGACCCAGTACTTC
15	-	TRBV25-1	-	TRBJ2-7	CASSEPLGFSHEQYF	TGTGCCAGCAGTGAGCCATTGGGCTTTTCCCACGAGCAGTACTTC
10	-	TRBV20-1	-	TRBJ1-1	CSASWGEAFF	TGCAGTGCTAGTTGGGGTGAAGCTTTCTTT
15	TRBD2	TRBV7-9	-	TRBJ2-1	CASSLGTSGYNEQFF	TGTGCCAGCAGCTTAGGGACTAGCGGCTACAATGAGCAGTTCTTC
14	TRBD1	TRBV6-1	-	TRBJ1-6	CASSGQGTRSPLHF	TGTGCCAGCAGTGGACAGGGGACGCGATCACCCCTCCACTTT
12	-	TRBV5-1	few	TRBJ1-1	CASSLFGSEAFF	TGCGCCAGCAGCTTGTTTGGCAGTGAAGCTTTCTTT
14	TRBD1	TRBV19	-	TRBJ1-1	CATTEGQGWTEAFF	TGTGCCACTACCGAGGGACAGGGATGGACTGAAGCTTTCTTT
12	-	TRBV11-2	once	TRBJ2-1	CASSSPYNEQFF	TGTGCCAGCAGCTCCCCTTACAATGAGCAGTTCTTC
16	-	TRBV9	-	TRBJ1-1	CASSAGTHLKGTEAFF	TGTGCCAGCAGCGCCGGGACTCACCTTAAGGGCACTGAAGCTTTCTTT
13	TRBD2	TRBV10-3	-	TRBJ2-1	CASKREGNNEQFF	TGTGCCTCAAAGCGGGAGGGAAACAATGAGCAGTTCTTC
14	-	TRBV9	once	TRBJ1-2	CASSVVDRPHGYTF	TGTGCCAGCAGCGTAGTGGACCGTCCCCATGGCTACACCTTC
16	-	TRBV4-3	-	TRBJ2-1	CASSRGGTDSYNEQFF	TGCGCCAGCAGCCGGGGAGGGACAGACTCCTACAATGAGCAGTTCTTC
15	-	TRBV2	-	TRBJ2-6	CASSGHLSGANVLTF	TGTGCCAGCAGTGGGCACTTATCTGGGGCCAACGTCCTGACTTTC
14	-	TRBV10-2	-	TRBJ2-3	CASSGGGFTDTQYF	TGCGCCAGCAGTGGGGGAGGATTCACAGATACGCAGTATTTT
14	-	TRBV11-2	-	TRBJ2-7	CASSRDWQTYEQYF	TGTGCCAGCAGCAGGGACTGGCAAACCTACGAGCAGTACTTC
14	TRBD1	TRBV6-1	-	TRBJ1-6	CASSETTGNSPLHF	TGTGCCAGCAGTGAAACGACAGGGAATTCACCCCTCCACTTT
16	TRBD1	TRBV29-1	once	TRBJ1-1	CSVRYGTGGRGTEAFF	TGCAGCGTTCGATACGGGACAGGGGGCCGTGGGACTGAAGCTTTCTTT
15	-	TRBV29-1	many	TRBJ1-3	CSVEDLGSSGNTIYF	TGCAGCGTTGAAGATCTAGGTAGCTCTGGAAACACCATATATTTT
12	-	TRBV28	-	TRBJ1-2	CASTPDRYGYTF	TGTGCCAGCACCCCGGACCGATATGGCTACACCTTC
14	-	TRBV11-2	-	TRBJ2-1	CASSQATGFNEQFF	TGTGCCAGCAGCCAGGCGACAGGATTCAATGAGCAGTTCTTC
16	-	TRBV5-1	-	TRBJ1-4	CASSATPTSTNEKLFF	TGCGCCAGCAGCGCGACACCCACCTCAACTAATGAAAAACTGTTTTTT
14	-	TRBV28	-	TRBJ2-7	CASSADSRSYEQYF	TGTGCCAGCAGTGCAGACTCCCGCTCCTACGAGCAGTACTTC
14	-	TRBV6-5	few	TRBJ2-7	CASSYLTNTYEQYF	TGTGCCAGCAGTTACCTGACTAATACCTACGAGCAGTACTTC
13	-	TRBV6-5	-	TRBJ1-2	CASSYDGNYGYTF	TGTGCCAGCAGTTACGACGGCAACTATGGCTACACCTTC
13	TRBD1	TRBV11-3	-	TRBJ2-7	CASSSGTGFEQYF	TGTGCCAGCAGCTCCGGGACAGGGTTCGAGCAGTACTTC
12	-	TRBV11-2	-	TRBJ2-2	CASYRITGELFF	TGTGCCAGTTACAGGATAACCGGGGAGCTGTTTTTT
13	-	TRBV30	many	TRBJ1-1	CAWSIQPGTEAFF	TGTGCCTGGAGTATACAGCCGGGCACTGAAGCTTTCTTT
11	-	TRBV7-9	-	TRBJ2-7	CASSLNDEQYF	TGTGCCAGCAGCTTAAATGACGAGCAGTACTTC
14	-	TRBV29-1	once	TRBJ1-4	CSAEDSSTNEKLFF	TGCAGCGCCGAGGACTCCTCGACTAATGAAAAACTGTTTTTT
13	-	TRBV6-1	-	TRBJ1-4	CASRDTGEKKLFF	TGTGCCAGCCGGGACACCGGGGAGAAAAAACTGTTTTTT
16	TRBD1	TRBV11-2	-	TRBJ1-1	CASSLDPGQGRTEAFF	TGTGCCAGCAGCTTGGACCCTGGACAGGGAAGGACTGAAGCTTTCTTT
14	-	TRBV19	-	TRBJ1-6	CASSSGPNNSPLHF	TGTGCCAGTAGTTCGGGCCCAAATAATTCACCCCTCCACTTT
15	TRBD2	TRBV5-5	-	TRBJ2-7	CASSSGGVQSYEQYF	TGTGCCAGCAGTTCGGGGGGAGTTCAGTCCTACGAGCAGTACTTC
15	-	TRBV6-1	-	TRBJ2-2	CASSEVRSKAGELFF	TGTGCCAGCAGTGAAGTCAGGTCCAAGGCCGGGGAGCTGTTTTTT
14	TRBD2	TRBV7-3	-	TRBJ2-3	CASSPGTSVDTQYF	TGTGCCAGCAGCCCGGGGACTAGCGTAGATACGCAGTATTTT
14	-	TRBV5-6	-	TRBJ1-1	CASSWGQPNTEAFF	TGTGCCAGCAGCTGGGGACAACCGAACACTGAAGCTTTCTTT
14	-	TRBV7-6	once	TRBJ2-7	CASRMTPGNYEQYF	TGTGCCAGCAGAATGACACCGGGGAACTACGAGCAGTACTTC
13	-	TRBV6-1	-	TRBJ2-7	CASHLASSYEQYF	TGTGCCAGCCACCTAGCGAGCTCCTACGAGCAGTACTTC
16	TRBD1	TRBV9	-	TRBJ2-3	CASSVGQGAITDTQYF	TGTGCCAGCAGCGTAGGACAGGGGGCCATCACAGATACGCAGTATTTT
16	-	TRBV7-2	-	TRBJ2-1	CASSLGMGVTYNEQFF	TGTGCCAGCAGCTTAGGAATGGGGGTGACCTACAATGAGCAGTTCTTC